The sequence of this TCR beta chain was determined in a study of radiotherapy plus CTLA-4 blockade in lung cancer. Whole-study context: Objective responses were seen in 15% to 20% of patients, disease control in 31%.

Study-level findings and limits: TCR clones of tumor origin grew in blood after radiotherapy plus ipilimumab.

CDR3 length: 17 amino acids. Trimming pared 0 bases from V and 10 bases from J, leaving 22 bases between. Germline CDR1 and CDR2: MGHRA and YSYEKL. A remark on this clone: Its cognate antigen is unknown.

Libraries were prepared by immunoSEQ multiplex PCR; TCRdb keeps only in-frame clonotypes and omits some of them. The profile shows some 70,000 clones, about 80% of them singletons. The material was peripheral blood, obtained from a patient treated with radiotherapy plus ipilimumab. The origin of this receptor is a human donor with non-small cell lung cancer who had a partial response to radiotherapy plus ipilimumab. The chain uses TRBV4-1 and TRBJ1-5, with D perhaps TRBD1 (5 bases). CDR3: CASSQDLGGQGPGPQHF. DNA for the CDR3: TGCGCCAGCAGCCAAGATCTTGGAGGGCAGGGCCCGGGTCCCCAGCATTTT.